The rows below give T cell receptor beta chains drawn from one sample of a study of cytomegalovirus exposure and HLA in healthy donors. The repertoire was sequenced with immunoSEQ multiplex PCR; TCRdb's copy has only in-frame clones and lacks some. This sample has roughly 80,000 clones; over 70% occur once, and the top ten carry roughly 3%. Sequenced input: PBMCs. The receptors shown here come from a man aged 45-60 years in good health and CMV-seropositive. Each CDR3 is given with its conserved first and last residue. Each record gives: J gene, V gene, D gene, clone size, CDR3 protein, CDR3 DNA. The D gene is left open where the match is weak. Size values are once, few and many counts, or a class for expanded clones, and some rows have none.

J: TRBJ2-5; V: TRBV29-1; D: -; size: -; CDR3: CSAGPTGETQYF; DNA: TGCAGCGCTGGGCCTACAGGGGAGACCCAGTACTTC
J: TRBJ2-3; V: TRBV7-3; D: -; size: few; CDR3: CASSLSGDTQYF; DNA: TGTGCCAGCAGCTTAAGTGGCGATACGCAGTATTTT
J: TRBJ2-7; V: TRBV28; D: -; size: -; CDR3: CASSYLPYEQYF; DNA: TGTGCCAGCAGTTACTTGCCCTACGAGCAGTACTTC
J: TRBJ1-1; V: TRBV11-3; D: -; size: once; CDR3: CASSLSDTEAFF; DNA: TGTGCCAGCAGCTTATCGGACACTGAAGCTTTCTTT
J: TRBJ1-5; V: TRBV30; D: -; size: once; CDR3: CAWSVLSNQPQHF; DNA: TGTGCCTGGAGTGTACTGAGCAATCAGCCCCAGCATTTT
J: TRBJ2-3; V: TRBV29-1; D: TRBD1; size: -; CDR3: CSADRGRGGTDTQYF; DNA: TGCAGCGCAGACAGGGGGCGCGGTGGCACAGATACGCAGTATTTT
J: TRBJ2-7; V: TRBV9; D: TRBD2; size: -; CDR3: CASSPDGRENYEQYF; DNA: TGTGCCAGCAGCCCCGACGGGCGGGAGAACTACGAGCAGTACTTC
J: TRBJ1-1; V: TRBV6-5; D: -; size: few; CDR3: CASSYGLEPGATEAFF; DNA: TGTGCCAGCAGTTACGGTCTTGAACCTGGGGCCACTGAAGCTTTCTTT
J: TRBJ2-2; V: TRBV2; D: -; size: once; CDR3: CASSPLTGTLNTGELFF; DNA: TGTGCCAGCTCACCACTAACCGGGACACTAAACACCGGGGAGCTGTTTTTT
J: TRBJ1-1; V: TRBV2; D: -; size: -; CDR3: CASRTGAVNTEAFF; DNA: TGTGCCAGCAGGACCGGCGCGGTGAACACTGAAGCTTTCTTT
J: TRBJ2-1; V: TRBV30; D: TRBD2; size: -; CDR3: CAWSVAASGRTNEQFF; DNA: TGTGCCTGGAGTGTAGCGGCTAGCGGGAGAACGAATGAGCAGTTCTTC
J: TRBJ2-1; V: TRBV14; D: -; size: -; CDR3: CASSQDNVVHEQFF; DNA: TGTGCCAGCAGCCAAGACAACGTAGTACATGAGCAGTTCTTC
J: TRBJ2-1; V: TRBV29-1; D: -; size: -; CDR3: CSVPGRGFGLNEQFF; DNA: TGCAGCGTTCCCGGTCGAGGGTTTGGTTTGAATGAGCAGTTCTTC
J: TRBJ2-1; V: TRBV11-3; D: TRBD2; size: -; CDR3: CASSLGGAGGEYNEQFF; DNA: TGTGCCAGCAGCTTAGGCGGGGCGGGAGGGGAATACAATGAGCAGTTCTTC
J: TRBJ2-1; V: TRBV19; D: TRBD2; size: -; CDR3: CASSRSSGRDEQFF; DNA: TGTGCCAGTAGCCGGTCTAGCGGGAGGGATGAGCAGTTCTTC